This T cell receptor beta chain was identified in a study of regulatory T cells in long-lasting Graves disease. Study in general: Over-5-year antithyroid drug use with positive TSH receptor antibodies defined persistent Graves' disease in the study. General study results and limits: New patients shared 750 to 1,000 public clonotypes, and persistent patients shared more, with approximately 2,500. Persistent Graves' patients had lower TCR diversity than newly diagnosed ones.

This clonotype turned up a few times. What it binds is not known. Specified time point: persistent/refractory GD, antithyroid drugs over 5 years with positive TRAb. PBMC RNA served as the TCR library source. Each patient gave approximately 9.6 milliliters of EDTA-anticoagulated peripheral blood. Assembly of TCR beta libraries relied on iRepertoire HTBI primers together with Arm-PCR of CDR3 regions. Each CDR3 protein gets one entry after TCRdb re-called the multiplex PCR reads with MiXCR. The profile covers about 400,000 distinct CDR3 sequences, with less than 25% appearing a single time and less than 25% taken by the ten largest. CDR3 length: 16 amino acids. CDR1 is LNHDA, CDR2 SQIVND, per germline (reference sequence). Trimming cost V 7 bases and J 4 bases, with 20 bases left between them.

The rearrangement links TRBV19 to TRBJ2-4, with D unresolved. This receptor was identified in a female donor with Graves disease. The sequencing used peripheral blood mononuclear cells (PBMCs), collected when the disease was refractory, from a patient treated with antithyroid drugs. The CDR3 protein is CASTIPHYEEKNIQYF. CDR3 nucleotide sequence: TGTGCCAGTACCATTCCACATTATGAGGAGAAAAACATTCAGTACTTC.